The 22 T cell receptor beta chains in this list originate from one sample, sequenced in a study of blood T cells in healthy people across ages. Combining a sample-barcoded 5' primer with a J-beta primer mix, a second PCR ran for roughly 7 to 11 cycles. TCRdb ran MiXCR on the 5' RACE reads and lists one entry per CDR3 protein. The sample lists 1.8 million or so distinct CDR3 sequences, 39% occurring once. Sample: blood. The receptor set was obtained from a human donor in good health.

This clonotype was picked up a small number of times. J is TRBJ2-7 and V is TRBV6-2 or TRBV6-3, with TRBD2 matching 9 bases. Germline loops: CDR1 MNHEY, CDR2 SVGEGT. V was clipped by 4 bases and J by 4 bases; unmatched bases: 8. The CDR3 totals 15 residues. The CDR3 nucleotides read TGTGCCAGCAGTTCTCCCCTAGCGGGGAATTACGAGCAGTACTTC. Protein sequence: CASSSPLAGNYEQYF.

CDR3: CSASRTSVPYNEQFF. The CDR3 nucleotides are TGCAGTGCTTCCCGGACTAGCGTCCCCTACAATGAGCAGTTCTTC. The V call is TRBV20-1, the J call TRBJ2-1; TRBD2 aligns across 9 bases. J was trimmed by 2 bases and V by 5 bases; bases with no gene match: 7. CDR1 is DFQATT, CDR2 SNEGSKA, per germline (reference sequence). The CDR3 covers 15 residues.

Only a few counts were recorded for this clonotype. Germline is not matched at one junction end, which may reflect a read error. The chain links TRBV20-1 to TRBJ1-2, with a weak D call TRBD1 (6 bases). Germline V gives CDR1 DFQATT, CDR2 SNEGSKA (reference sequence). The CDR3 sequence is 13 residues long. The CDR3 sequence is CSAGDRTNYGYTF. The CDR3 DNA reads TGCAGTGCTGGAGACAGGACTAACTATGGCTACACCTTC.

CDR3 in DNA: TGTGCCAGCAGTACTCTACCTCGAGCAGATACGCAGTATTTT. This translates into CASSTLPRADTQYF. The chain employs TRBV27 and TRBJ2-3; D unresolved. The germline V gene encodes CDR1 MNHEY and CDR2 SMNVEV (reference sequence). V shed 5 bases and J shed 4 bases, with 13 bases lying between them. The CDR3 covers 14 residues.

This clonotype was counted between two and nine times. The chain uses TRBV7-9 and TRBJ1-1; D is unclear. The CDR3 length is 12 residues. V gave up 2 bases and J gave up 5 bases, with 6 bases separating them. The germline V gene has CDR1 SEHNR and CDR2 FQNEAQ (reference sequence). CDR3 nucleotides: TGTGCCAGCAGCTTATTCATTACTGAAGCTTTCTTT. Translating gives CASSLFITEAFF.

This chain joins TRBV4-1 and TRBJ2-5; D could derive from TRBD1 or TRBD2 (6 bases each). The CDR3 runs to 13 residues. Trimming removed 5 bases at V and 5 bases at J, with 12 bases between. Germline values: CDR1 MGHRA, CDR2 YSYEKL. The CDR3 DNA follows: TGCGCCAGCAGCGGGGGGCCGTGGGAGACCCAGTACTTC. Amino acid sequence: CASSGGPWETQYF.

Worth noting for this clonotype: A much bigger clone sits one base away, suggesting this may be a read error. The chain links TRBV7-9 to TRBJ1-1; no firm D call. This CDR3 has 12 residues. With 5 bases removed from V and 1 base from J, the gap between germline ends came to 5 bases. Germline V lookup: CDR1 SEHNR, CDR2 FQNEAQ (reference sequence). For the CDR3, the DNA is TGTGCCAGCAGCGGCGCGAACACTGAAGCTTTCTTT. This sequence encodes CASSGANTEAFF.

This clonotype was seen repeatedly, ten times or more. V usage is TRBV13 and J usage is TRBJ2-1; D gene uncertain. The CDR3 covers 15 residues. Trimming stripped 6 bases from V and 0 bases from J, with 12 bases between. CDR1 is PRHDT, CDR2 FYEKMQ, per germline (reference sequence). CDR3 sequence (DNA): TGTGCCAGCAGTCGTCAGCCGAGCTCCTACAATGAGCAGTTCTTC. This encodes CASSRQPSSYNEQFF. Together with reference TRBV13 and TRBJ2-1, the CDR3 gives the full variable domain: AAGVIQSPRHLIKEKRETATLKCYPIPRHDTVYWYQQGPGQDPQFLISFYEKMQSDKGSIPDRFSAQQFSDYHSELNMSSLELGDSALYFCASSRQPSSYNEQFFGPGTRLTVL.

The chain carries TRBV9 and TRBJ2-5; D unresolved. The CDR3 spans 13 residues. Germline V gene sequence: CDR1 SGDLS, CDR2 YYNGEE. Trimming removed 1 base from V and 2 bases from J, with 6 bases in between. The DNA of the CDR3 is TGTGCCAGCAGCGTACGCAATCAAGAGACCCAGTACTTC. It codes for CASSVRNQETQYF.

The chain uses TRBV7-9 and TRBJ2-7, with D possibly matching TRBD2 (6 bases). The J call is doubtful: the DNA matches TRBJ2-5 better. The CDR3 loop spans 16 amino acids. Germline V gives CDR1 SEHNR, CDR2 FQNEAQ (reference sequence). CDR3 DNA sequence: TGTGCCAGCAGCTTATCGATTGGCGGGGTTGGGGAGACCCAGTACTTC. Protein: CASSLSIGGVGETQYF.

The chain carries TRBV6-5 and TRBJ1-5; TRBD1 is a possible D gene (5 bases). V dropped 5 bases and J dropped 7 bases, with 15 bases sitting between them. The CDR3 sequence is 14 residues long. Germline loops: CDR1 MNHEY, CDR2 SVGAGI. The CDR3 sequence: CASSQWGYGQPQHF. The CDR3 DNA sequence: TGTGCCAGCAGTCAATGGGGGTACGGCCAGCCCCAGCATTTT.

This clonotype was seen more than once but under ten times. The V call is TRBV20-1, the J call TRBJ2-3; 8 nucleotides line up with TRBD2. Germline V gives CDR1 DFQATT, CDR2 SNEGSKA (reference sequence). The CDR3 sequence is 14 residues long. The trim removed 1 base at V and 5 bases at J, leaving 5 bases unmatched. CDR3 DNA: TGCAGTGCTAGAGCGGGGGGGCCCTTAGATACGCAGTATTTT. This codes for CSARAGGPLDTQYF.

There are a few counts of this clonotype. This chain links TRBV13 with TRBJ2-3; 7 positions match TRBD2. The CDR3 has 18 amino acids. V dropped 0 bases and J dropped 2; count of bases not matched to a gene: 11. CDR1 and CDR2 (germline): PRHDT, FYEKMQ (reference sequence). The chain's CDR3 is CASSLGARGILYTDTQYF. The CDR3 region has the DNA TGTGCCAGCAGCTTAGGCGCGCGGGGGATCCTATACACAGATACGCAGTATTTT.

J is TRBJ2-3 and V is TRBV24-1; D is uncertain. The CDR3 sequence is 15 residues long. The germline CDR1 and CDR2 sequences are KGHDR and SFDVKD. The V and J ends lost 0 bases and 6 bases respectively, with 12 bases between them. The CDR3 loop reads CATSDLHSFGDTQYF. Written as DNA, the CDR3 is TGTGCCACCAGTGATTTGCATTCGTTTGGGGATACGCAGTATTTT.

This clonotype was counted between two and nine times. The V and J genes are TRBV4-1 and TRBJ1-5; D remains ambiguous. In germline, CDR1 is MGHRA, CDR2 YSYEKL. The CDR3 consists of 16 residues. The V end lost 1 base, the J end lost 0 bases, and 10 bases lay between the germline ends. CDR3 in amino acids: CASSQGDSDSNQPQHF. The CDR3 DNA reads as TGCGCCAGCAGCCAAGGAGACTCAGATAGCAATCAGCCCCAGCATTTT.

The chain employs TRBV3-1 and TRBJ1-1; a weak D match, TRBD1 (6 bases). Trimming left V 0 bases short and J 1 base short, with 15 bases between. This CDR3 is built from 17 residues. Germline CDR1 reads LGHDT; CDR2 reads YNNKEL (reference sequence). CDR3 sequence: CASSQDMGARRNTEAFF. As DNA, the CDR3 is TGTGCCAGCAGCCAAGATATGGGGGCGCGGAGGAACACTGAAGCTTTCTTT.

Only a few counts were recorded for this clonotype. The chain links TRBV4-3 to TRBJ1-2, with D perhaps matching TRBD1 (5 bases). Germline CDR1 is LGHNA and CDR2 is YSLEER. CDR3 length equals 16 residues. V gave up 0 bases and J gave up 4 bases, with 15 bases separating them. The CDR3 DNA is TGCGCCAGCAGCCAAGAGGGAGACAGTTCAGTCTATGGCTACACCTTC. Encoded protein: CASSQEGDSSVYGYTF.

CDR3 amino acids: CAWSAPFYNEQFF. Written as DNA, the CDR3 is TGTGCCTGGAGTGCCCCCTTTTACAATGAGCAGTTCTTC. The chain joins TRBV30 to TRBJ2-1, with D uncertain. The CDR3 consists of 13 residues. Germline V gene lookup returns CDR1 GTSNPN and CDR2 SVGIG (reference sequence). The germline V and J ends were trimmed by 1 base and 4 bases, with 8 bases remaining between them.

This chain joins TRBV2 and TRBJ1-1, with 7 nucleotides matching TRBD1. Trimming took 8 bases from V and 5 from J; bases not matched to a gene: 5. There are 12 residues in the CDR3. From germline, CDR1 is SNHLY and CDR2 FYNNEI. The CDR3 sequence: CASLDRVTEAFF. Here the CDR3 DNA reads TGTGCCAGCCTTGACAGGGTTACTGAAGCTTTCTTT.

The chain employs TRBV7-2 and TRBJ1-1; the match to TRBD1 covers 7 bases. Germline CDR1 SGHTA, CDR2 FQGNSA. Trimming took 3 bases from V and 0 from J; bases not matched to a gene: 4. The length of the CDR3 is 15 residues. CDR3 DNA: TGTGCCAGCAGCTTGACAGGGTGGTTGAACACTGAAGCTTTCTTT. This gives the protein CASSLTGWLNTEAFF.

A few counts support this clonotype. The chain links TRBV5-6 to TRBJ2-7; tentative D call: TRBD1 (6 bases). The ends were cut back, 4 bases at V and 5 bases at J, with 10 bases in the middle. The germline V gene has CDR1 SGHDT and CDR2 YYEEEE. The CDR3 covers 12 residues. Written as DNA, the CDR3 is TGTGCCAGCAGCCCCGGGACAAACGAGCAGTACTTC. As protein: CASSPGTNEQYF. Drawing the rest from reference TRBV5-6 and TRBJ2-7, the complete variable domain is DAGVTQSPTHLIKTRGQQVTLRCSPKSGHDTVSWYQQALGQGPQFIFQYYEEEERQRGNFPDRFSGHQFPNYSSELNVNALLLGDSALYLCASSPGTNEQYFGPGTRLTVT.

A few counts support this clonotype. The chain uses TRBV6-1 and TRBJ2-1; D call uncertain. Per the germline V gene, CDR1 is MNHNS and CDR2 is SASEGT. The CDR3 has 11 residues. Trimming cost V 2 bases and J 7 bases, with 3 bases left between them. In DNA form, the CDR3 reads TGTGCCAGCAGTGAACCAAATGAGCAGTTCTTC. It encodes CASSEPNEQFF.